This T cell receptor (beta chain) was recovered during a study of CD8 T cells in ankylosing spondylitis. Researchers built TCR beta libraries using quantitative 5'-RACE with molecular barcodes. MiXCR was run by TCRdb on the 5' RACE reads, yielding one entry per CDR3 protein. The sample has 350,000 to 450,000 distinct CDR3 sequences; 20% are singletons. Study outcomes and limitations: Reports of some motif variants in reactive arthritis synovial fluid and blood predate this one.

This clonotype was picked up a small number of times. What it recognizes is unknown. The receptor was isolated from a male donor with ankylosing spondylitis or in good health (not recorded which). The specimen sequenced was blood, either unsorted or a sorted T cell fraction (not recorded which).

Written as DNA, the CDR3 is TGTGCCAGCAAAACAACTAGCGGTTACTACGAGCAGTACTTC. Protein product: CASKTTSGYYEQYF. The chain recombines TRBV27 with TRBJ2-7; 8 nucleotides align to TRBD2. After removal of 7 bases from V and 3 bases from J, the junction contained 8 bases not matched to a gene. CDR3 length: 14 residues. Germline loops: CDR1 MNHEY, CDR2 SMNVEV (reference sequence).